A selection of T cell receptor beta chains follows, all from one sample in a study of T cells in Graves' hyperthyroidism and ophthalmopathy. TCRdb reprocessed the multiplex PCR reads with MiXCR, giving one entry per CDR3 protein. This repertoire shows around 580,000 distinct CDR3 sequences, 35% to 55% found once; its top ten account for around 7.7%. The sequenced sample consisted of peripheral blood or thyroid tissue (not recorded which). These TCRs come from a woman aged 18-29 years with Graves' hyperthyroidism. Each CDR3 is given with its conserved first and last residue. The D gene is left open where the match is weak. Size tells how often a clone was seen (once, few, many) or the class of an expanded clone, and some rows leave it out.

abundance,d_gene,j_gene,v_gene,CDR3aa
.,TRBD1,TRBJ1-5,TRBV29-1,CSVEGARDQPQHF
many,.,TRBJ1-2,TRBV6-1,CASSESGFGGYTF
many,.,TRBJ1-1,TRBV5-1,CASSLGRGRNKHTEAFF
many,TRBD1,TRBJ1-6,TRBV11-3,CASSPRDSANSPLHF
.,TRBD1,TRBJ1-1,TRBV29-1,CSEETGTLNTEAFF
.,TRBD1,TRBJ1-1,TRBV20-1,CSARDRGRNNEAFF
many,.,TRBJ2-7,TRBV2,CASSTQGYYEQYF
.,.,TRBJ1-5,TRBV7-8,CASSLRVAAYNEHF
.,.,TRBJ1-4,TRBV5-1,CASSWGAEKLFF
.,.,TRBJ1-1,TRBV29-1,CSVEVAGYTEAFF
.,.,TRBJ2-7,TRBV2,CASSERGGGYEQYF
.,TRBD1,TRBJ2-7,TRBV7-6,CASSPPGTGEGGEQYF
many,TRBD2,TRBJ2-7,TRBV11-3,CASSPGVGLVYEQYF
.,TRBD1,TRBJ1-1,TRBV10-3,CAMNPDRYTEAFF
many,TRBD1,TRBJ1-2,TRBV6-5,CASSEGAVYGYTF
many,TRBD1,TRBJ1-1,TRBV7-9,CASSLALGQGYTEAFF
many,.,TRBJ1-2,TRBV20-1,CSAGGRDYGYTF
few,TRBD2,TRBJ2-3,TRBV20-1,CSAHGTSGRGPTDTQYF
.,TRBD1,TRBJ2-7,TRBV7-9,CASSLARDRLYEQYF
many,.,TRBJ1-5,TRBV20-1,CSARGGIHSNQPQHF
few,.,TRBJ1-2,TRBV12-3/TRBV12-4,CASSLQGNTF
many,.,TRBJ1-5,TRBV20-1,CSAGGRRNQPQHF
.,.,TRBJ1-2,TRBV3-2,CASSQWWSYGYTF
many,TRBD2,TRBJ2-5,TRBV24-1,CATSARPGTSGTGTQYF
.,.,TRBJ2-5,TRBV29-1,CSVEDLHGQQETQYF
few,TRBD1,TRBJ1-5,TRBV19,CATASTGSGNQPQHF
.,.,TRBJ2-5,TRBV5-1,CASSLVVSQETQYF
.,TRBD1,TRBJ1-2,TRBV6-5,CASSYSVKAGGGDGYTF
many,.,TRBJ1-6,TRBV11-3,CASSLSSSYNSPLHF
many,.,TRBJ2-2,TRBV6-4,CASSDNTGELFF
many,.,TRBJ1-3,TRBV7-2,CASSTSTVSGNTIYF
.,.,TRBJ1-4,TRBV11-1,CASGNQEKLFF
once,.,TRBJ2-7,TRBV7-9,CASSCCLGLIDYEQYF
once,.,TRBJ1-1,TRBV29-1,CSVLAWNTEAFF
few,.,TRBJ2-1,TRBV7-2,CASSGKTSPEFF
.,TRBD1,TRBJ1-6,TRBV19,CASSMGQGQSPLHF
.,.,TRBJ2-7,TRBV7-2,CASSSNWGDVYF
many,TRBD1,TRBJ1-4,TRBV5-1,CASSLGQGQKLFF